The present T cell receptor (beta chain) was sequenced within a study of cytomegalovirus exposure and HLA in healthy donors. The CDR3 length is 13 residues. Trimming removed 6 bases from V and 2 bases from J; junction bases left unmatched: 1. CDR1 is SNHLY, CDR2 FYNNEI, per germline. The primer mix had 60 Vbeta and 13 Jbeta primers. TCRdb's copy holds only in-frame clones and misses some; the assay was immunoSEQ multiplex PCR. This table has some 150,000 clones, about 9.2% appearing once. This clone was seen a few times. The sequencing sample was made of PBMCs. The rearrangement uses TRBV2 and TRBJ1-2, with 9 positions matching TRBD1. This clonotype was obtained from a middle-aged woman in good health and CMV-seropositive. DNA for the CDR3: TGTGCCAGCAGGACAGGGGGAAACTATGGCTACACCTTC. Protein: CASRTGGNYGYTF.